Listed here are 26 T cell receptor beta chains from one sample, sequenced in a study of blood T cells in healthy people across ages. Primed by a sample-barcoded 5' primer and a J-beta primer mix, a second PCR proceeded for 7 to 11 cycles. TCRdb itself ran the 5' RACE reads through MiXCR, one entry per CDR3 protein. The sample lists around 900,000 distinct CDR3 sequences, around 54% occurring once. Sequenced: blood. These receptors were taken from an older woman in good health.

For the CDR3, the DNA is TGCGCCAGCAGCTACGGGACGACTCCGACCTACGAGCAGTACTTC. Protein product: CASSYGTTPTYEQYF. The gene calls are TRBV4-3 and TRBJ2-7; perhaps D is TRBD1 or TRBD2 (5 bases each). The germline CDR1 and CDR2 sequences are LGHNA and YSLEER. The CDR3 is 15 residues long. V was cut by 5 bases and J by 2 bases, with 16 bases left in between.

There are many counts of this clonotype. The chain couples TRBV10-3 to TRBJ2-6; no clear D gene. Germline values: CDR1 ENHRY, CDR2 SYGVKD. CDR3 size: 17 residues. Trimming took 0 bases from V and 0 from J, leaving 9 bases between them. The CDR3 DNA sequence: TGTGCCATCAGTGAGTCCGGACCAAGCTCTGGGGCCAACGTCCTGACTTTC. This sequence encodes CAISESGPSSGANVLTF.

The rearrangement uses TRBV7-2 and TRBJ1-2; 7 bases are shared with TRBD1. This CDR3 spans 14 amino acids. V lost 3 bases to trimming and J lost 6 bases; unmatched junction nucleotides: 7. The germline gives CDR1 SGHTA, CDR2 FQGNSA. The DNA for the CDR3 is TGTGCCAGCAGCTTCACTGACAGGGTGGATGGCTACACCTTC. Translation gives CASSFTDRVDGYTF.

The V and J genes are TRBV5-1 and TRBJ1-5; D gene ambiguous. Trimming left V 0 bases short and J 7 bases short, with 17 bases between. The CDR3 consists of 16 residues. CDR1 SGHRS and CDR2 YFSETQ come from the germline V gene. CDR3 loop: CASSLDPYSPAQPQHF. Here the CDR3 DNA reads TGCGCCAGCAGCTTGGACCCTTATTCCCCTGCACAGCCCCAGCATTTT.

The chain couples TRBV6-6 to TRBJ1-1, with D unclear. V was trimmed by 2 bases and J by 1 base, leaving 5 bases between them. The CDR3 totals 13 residues. Germline V gene sequence: CDR1 MNHNY, CDR2 SVGAGI (reference sequence). CDR3 sequence reads: CASSYEGNTEAFF. As DNA, the CDR3 is TGTGCCAGCAGTTACGAGGGGAACACTGAAGCTTTCTTT.

The chain couples TRBV10-3 to TRBJ1-1, with 12 bases aligning to TRBD1. The CDR3 extends over 16 amino acids. V dropped 3 bases and J dropped 5; count of bases not matched to a gene: 7. Per the germline V gene, CDR1 is ENHRY and CDR2 is SYGVKD. The CDR3 loop is CAISDPGQGAGTEAFF. CDR3 sequence (DNA): TGTGCCATCAGTGATCCGGGACAGGGGGCAGGGACTGAAGCTTTCTTT.

The chain couples TRBV7-6 to TRBJ2-1; D remains unclear. The CDR3 extends over 13 amino acids. Looked up from germline, CDR1 is SGHVS and CDR2 is FNYEAQ. Trimming removed 5 bases from V and 5 bases from J, with 10 bases in between. CDR3 DNA: TGTGCCAGCAGCCCCGGGCGTCACAATGAGCAGTTCTTC. Protein product: CASSPGRHNEQFF. Variable domain in full (rest from reference TRBV7-6 and TRBJ2-1): GAGVSQSPRYKVTKRGQDVALRCDPISGHVSLYWYRQALGQGPEFLTYFNYEAQQDKSGLPNDRFSAERPEGSISTLTIQRTEQRDSAMYRCASSPGRHNEQFFGPGTRLTVL.

On this clonotype itself: A read error may account for a junction end that differs from germline. The rearrangement joins TRBV29-1 to TRBJ2-1, with 7 bases that match TRBD1. CDR3 length: 14 amino acids. CDR1 and CDR2 from the germline V gene are SQVTM and ANQGSEA. The CDR3 protein is CSVGTASSHNEQFF. The CDR3, as DNA: TGCAGCGTCGGGACAGCCAGCTCCCACAATGAGCAGTTCTTC.

The chain's CDR3 is CATSREASGQETQYF. In nucleotides, the CDR3 is TGTGCCACCAGCAGAGAAGCTAGCGGACAAGAGACCCAGTACTTC. The V call is TRBV15, the J call TRBJ2-5; TRBD2 matches 7 bases. Unmatched junction bases numbered 3, after V lost 0 bases and J lost 2 bases. Germline V gives CDR1 LNHNV, CDR2 YYDKDF (reference sequence). The CDR3 consists of 15 residues.

This clonotype turned up a few times. The rearrangement joins TRBV10-3 to TRBJ2-5, with D possibly being TRBD1 (6 bases). Trimming removed 4 bases from V and 1 base from J, with 7 bases in between. Germline lookup yields CDR1 ENHRY and CDR2 SYGVKD. CDR3 length equals 13 residues. This CDR3 is CAISVDSQETQYF. The CDR3 DNA follows: TGTGCCATCAGTGTGGACAGCCAAGAGACCCAGTACTTC.

This clonotype was seen once. The chain employs TRBV6-6 and TRBJ2-1; 7 bases are shared with TRBD1. The CDR3 is 13 residues long. The germline V gene encodes CDR1 MNHNY and CDR2 SVGAGI (reference sequence). Unmatched junction bases numbered 10, after V lost 4 bases and J lost 13 bases. The CDR3 nucleotides are TGTGCCAGCAGTTCGACAGGGTACGCAAATCAGTTCTTC. It yields the protein CASSSTGYANQFF.

This sequence joins TRBV7-6 and TRBJ2-1; D remains ambiguous. V lost 4 bases, J lost 5 bases, and 12 bases lay in between. The germline V gene encodes CDR1 SGHVS and CDR2 FNYEAQ. CDR3 size: 14 residues. This CDR3 reads CASSSIQGDNEQFF. The CDR3 DNA reads TGTGCCAGCAGCTCCATTCAAGGTGACAATGAGCAGTTCTTC.

This chain uses TRBV6-6 with TRBJ2-1; 8 bases agree with TRBD2. Germline V CDR1 and CDR2: MNHNY, SVGAGI (reference sequence). This CDR3 has 14 residues. Trimming cost V 2 bases and J 9 bases; bases outside gene matches: 6. DNA of the CDR3: TGTGCCAGCAGTTACAAGCGGGAGTCCAGTGAGCAGTTCTTC. Protein: CASSYKRESSEQFF.

This clonotype was seen once. At one end, the junction sequence differs from germline, possibly due to a read error. The V call is TRBV27, the J call TRBJ2-4; no clear D. This CDR3 has 13 residues. In germline, CDR1 is MNHEY, CDR2 SMNVEV (reference sequence). The CDR3 DNA follows: TGTGCCTGCAGTGCGTATGTCAAAAACATTCAGTACTTC. Its translation: CACSAYVKNIQYF.

The chain carries TRBV20-1 and TRBJ2-3; TRBD2 aligns across 7 bases. Germline V gene data show CDR1 as DFQATT and CDR2 as SNEGSKA (reference sequence). There are 14 residues in the CDR3. Trimming took 6 bases from V and 5 from J; bases not matched to a gene: 11. The CDR3 is CSADERDPEDTQYF. In nucleotides, the CDR3 is TGCAGTGCGGACGAGCGGGATCCGGAAGATACGCAGTATTTT.

The chain couples TRBV15 to TRBJ2-6; D ambiguous. Between the trimmed V and J ends, which lost 3 bases and 0 bases, there was a span of 12 bases. This CDR3 contains 17 residues. The germline V gene has CDR1 LNHNV and CDR2 YYDKDF (reference sequence). The CDR3 reads CATSSYTRASGANVLTF. The CDR3, as DNA: TGTGCCACCAGCAGCTACACACGAGCCTCTGGGGCCAACGTCCTGACTTTC.

The chain uses TRBV6-5 and TRBJ2-7; 8 bases map to TRBD2. Germline assignment: CDR1 MNHEY and CDR2 SVGAGI. V lost 0 bases and J lost 4; bases outside the gene matches: 14. This CDR3 is built from 18 residues. This CDR3 reads CASSYSSDTRAGVYEQYF. Here the CDR3 DNA reads TGTGCCAGCAGTTACTCGAGCGATACTAGAGCGGGAGTTTACGAGCAGTACTTC.

A few counts support this clonotype. The chain recombines TRBV7-2 with TRBJ2-6; D may be TRBD1 (6 bases). From germline, CDR1 is SGHTA and CDR2 FQGNSA. The CDR3 spans 19 residues. V dropped 4 bases and J dropped 0 bases, with 19 bases sitting between them. CDR3 amino acids: CASSSFLRGTGSGANVLTF. DNA for the CDR3: TGTGCCAGCAGCTCATTCCTCAGGGGCACAGGCTCTGGGGCCAACGTCCTGACTTTC.

This clonotype is a singleton in its sample. In DNA, the CDR3 is TGTGCCAGCACCAGATCCGGGACAGGGGCGAACGGGGAGCTGTTTTTT. It yields the protein CASTRSGTGANGELFF. The gene calls are TRBV12-3 or TRBV12-4 and TRBJ2-2; TRBD1 matches at 10 bases. V shed 7 bases and J 7 bases; nucleotides not matched to a gene: 12. The CDR3 consists of 16 residues.

The chain links TRBV12-3 or TRBV12-4 to TRBJ2-7; D is uncertain. The CDR3 has 13 amino acids. Trimming cost V 7 bases and J 3 bases, with 13 bases left between them. The CDR3 sequence is CASNLGKNYEQYF. CDR3 DNA sequence: TGTGCCAGCAATCTCGGAAAAAACTACGAGCAGTACTTC.

V usage is TRBV7-2 and J usage is TRBJ2-4; the D is unclear. With 5 bases removed from V and 0 bases from J, the gap between germline ends came to 11 bases. CDR1 is SGHTA and CDR2 is FQGNSA in the germline V gene. The CDR3 length is 15 residues. CDR3 protein: CASSVNSLAKNIQYF. As DNA, the CDR3 is TGTGCCAGCAGCGTAAACAGTCTAGCCAAAAACATTCAGTACTTC.

The chain has TRBV5-5 and TRBJ1-2, with unresolved D. The ends were cut back, 0 bases at V and 4 bases at J, with 10 bases in the middle. This CDR3 contains 14 residues. Germline CDR1 and CDR2: SGHKS and YYEKEE (reference sequence). CDR3: CASSLGEGPYGYTF. As DNA, the CDR3 is TGTGCCAGCAGCTTGGGGGAGGGCCCCTATGGCTACACCTTC.

This clonotype appeared a few times. The chain uses TRBV27 and TRBJ2-3; no firm D call. Germline CDR1 and CDR2: MNHEY and SMNVEV (reference sequence). There are 13 residues in the CDR3. V lost 6 bases and J lost 0, with 7 bases in between. The CDR3 nucleotides are TGTGCCAGCAGCCACATGAGCACAGATACGCAGTATTTT. As protein: CASSHMSTDTQYF.

The chain has TRBV4-1 and TRBJ2-4; TRBD1 is a possible D gene (5 bases). The germline gives CDR1 MGHRA, CDR2 YSYEKL. The CDR3 contains 14 residues. Trimming removed 4 bases from V and 5 bases from J, with 12 bases in between. CDR3 sequence reads: CASSLQTRENIQYF. The CDR3 DNA follows: TGCGCCAGCAGCCTTCAGACCAGGGAAAACATTCAGTACTTC.

This sequence joins TRBV4-2 and TRBJ1-5; no definite D call. Germline V gene data show CDR1 as LGHNA and CDR2 as YNFKEQ. The CDR3 loop spans 15 amino acids. The ends were cut back, 3 bases at V and 6 bases at J, with 15 bases in the middle. The CDR3 is CASSQRPESAQPQHF. Written as DNA, the CDR3 is TGTGCCAGCAGCCAGAGACCTGAATCTGCTCAGCCCCAGCATTTT.

The V call is TRBV29-1, the J call TRBJ2-3, with 9 positions matching TRBD2. The length of the CDR3 is 12 residues. The germline V gene encodes CDR1 SQVTM and CDR2 ANQGSEA. Trimming took 5 bases from V and 4 from J; bases not matched to a gene: 1. CDR3 protein: CSVIAGADTQYF. As DNA, the CDR3 is TGCAGCGTTATAGCGGGAGCAGATACGCAGTATTTT.